The source of this TCR beta chain is a study of control samples from healthy donors and cancer patients. Data came from immunoSEQ multiplex PCR; TCRdb stores just in-frame clones and leaves some out. The sample carries approximately 160,000 clones, around 90% recorded once. The V gene's germline CDR1 is MDHEN and CDR2 SYDVKM. The J segment lost 6 bases and the V segment lost 6 bases, leaving 11 bases of the junction unmatched. The CDR3 is 17 residues long. This receptor was taken from a woman aged 40 to 49 in good health. V is TRBV28 and J is TRBJ2-2; 12 bases match TRBD2. The sequencing input was blood. For the CDR3, the DNA is TGTGCCAGCAGGTCACTAGCGGGGGGAAGATTAGCCGGGGAGCTGTTTTTT. Protein: CASRSLAGGRLAGELFF.